This TCR beta chain comes out of a study of human T cells and chemical hapten exposure. V lost 3 bases and J lost 1; bases outside the gene matches: 13. The CDR3 has 18 amino acids. CDR1 and CDR2 (germline): SGDLS, YYNGEE. Time point here: pre-sensitization, week 0. Treatment described: therapeutic diphenylcyclopropenone sensitization with weekly scalp DPC. TCRdb re-called the RACE reads with MiXCR, one entry per CDR3 protein. Counted here are 52,000 or so distinct CDR3 sequences, roughly a tenth occurring once; the ten biggest clones make up 9.6%. Specimen: whole blood, collected in connection with sensitization to the hapten diphenylcyclopropenone (DPC). The J gene is TRBJ2-4, the V gene TRBV9, with 7 bases lining up with TRBD1. The sequence was obtained from a man in his forties with alopecia areata. Some clones in this sample may be carry-over from other donors' samples. The CDR3 loop reads CASSAWDSGTAAKNIQYF. CDR3 in DNA: TGTGCCAGCAGCGCTTGGGACAGTGGAACGGCGGCCAAAAACATTCAGTACTTC.